Listed here are 24 T cell receptor beta chains from one sample, sequenced in a study of beta chain features in type 1 diabetes. Since all of the isolated RNA was reverse transcribed, expressed TCRB transcripts were what got sequenced. Assay used: immunoSEQ multiplex PCR; TCRdb lists only in-frame clones, some missing. The table lists under 550,000 clones, over 10% of them singletons. The sequenced material came from naive CD4+ T cells from blood. The source is a woman under 30 in good health.

This clone was seen a few times. V gene TRBV25-1 combines with J gene TRBJ2-5; 8 bases match TRBD2. Germline V lookup: CDR1 MGHDK, CDR2 SYGVNS. V was pared by 4 bases and J by 2 bases, with 6 bases of the junction left unmatched. This CDR3 has 15 residues. The CDR3 region has the DNA TGTGCCAGCAGTGCAGCGGGGGTATTACAAGAGACCCAGTACTTC. Protein product: CASSAAGVLQETQYF.

This rearrangement joins TRBV7-9 to TRBJ2-1; a possible D gene is TRBD2 (6 bases). Germline CDR1 is SEHNR and CDR2 is FQNEAQ (reference sequence). The V end lost 4 bases, the J end lost 2 bases, and 12 bases lay between the germline ends. CDR3 length equals 15 residues. CDR3 protein: CASSSGTRTYNEQFF. As DNA, the CDR3 is TGTGCCAGCAGCTCGGGGACTCGCACCTACAATGAGCAGTTCTTC.

This clone was seen only a few times. The V gene is TRBV2, the J gene TRBJ2-7, with 10 nucleotides matching TRBD1. CDR3 length equals 15 residues. Germline-derived CDR1 and CDR2 are SNHLY and FYNNEI. Trimming removed 6 bases from V and 3 bases from J; junction bases left unmatched: 8. The CDR3 is CASRKDRTGGYEQYF. Here the CDR3 DNA reads TGTGCCAGCAGGAAAGATAGGACAGGGGGCTACGAGCAGTACTTC.

The chain combines TRBV21-1 with TRBJ2-4. TRBV21-1 is noted as a pseudogene. CDR3 length equals 17 residues. The DNA for the CDR3 is TGTGCCAGCAGCAACCAGAGATGGCCGCCAGCCAAAAACATTCAGTACTTC. Translated, it gives CASSNQRWPPAKNIQYF.

The V call is TRBV6-5, the J call TRBJ2-6; D remains ambiguous. The CDR3 is 15 residues long. V lost 2 bases to trimming and J lost 4 bases, with 9 bases between them. CDR1 MNHEY and CDR2 SVGAGI come from the germline V gene. The CDR3 DNA reads TGTGCCAGCAGTTACAAGGGTTACGGGGCCAACGTCCTGACTTTC. Its translation is CASSYKGYGANVLTF.

This clone was observed a handful of times. The V gene is TRBV20-1, the J gene TRBJ2-3; D call uncertain. The CDR3 is 10 residues long. V lost 5 bases and J lost 10, with 10 bases in between. Germline V gene lookup returns CDR1 DFQATT and CDR2 SNEGSKA (reference sequence). CDR3 in amino acids: CSAGEVPQYF. CDR3 in DNA: TGCAGTGCTGGGGAAGTTCCGCAGTATTTT.

The V gene is TRBV28, the J gene TRBJ1-2; 9 positions agree with TRBD1. Trimming cost V 7 bases and J 4 bases; bases outside gene matches: 7. The germline V gene encodes CDR1 MDHEN and CDR2 SYDVKM. This CDR3 spans 14 amino acids. Here the CDR3 reads CASTMPGQGYGYTF. The CDR3 DNA is TGTGCCAGCACCATGCCGGGACAGGGCTATGGCTACACCTTC.

This chain connects TRBV5-1 to TRBJ2-3; 8 bases fit TRBD2. The germline V gene has CDR1 SGHRS and CDR2 YFSETQ. After removal of 2 bases from V and 2 bases from J, the junction contained 4 bases not matched to a gene. The CDR3 is made up of 15 amino acids. The CDR3 DNA follows: TGCGCCAGCAGCTTCCCAGCGGGGGCCACAGATACGCAGTATTTT. Protein sequence: CASSFPAGATDTQYF.

This chain joins TRBV5-1 and TRBJ1-2; D gene uncertain. The germline V gene encodes CDR1 SGHRS and CDR2 YFSETQ. With 4 bases removed from V and 3 bases from J, the gap between germline ends came to 10 bases. The CDR3 runs 13 residues. The CDR3 nucleotides are TGCGCCAGCAGCAGGGTTCAGGACTATGGCTACACCTTC. Translating it yields CASSRVQDYGYTF.

This rearrangement joins TRBV7-2 to TRBJ2-1; 9 bases align to TRBD2. CDR1 is SGHTA and CDR2 is FQGNSA in the germline V gene. The CDR3 covers 16 residues. Trimming at V came to 5 bases and at J to 6 bases, leaving 11 bases not matched to a gene. This CDR3 reads CASSPVGTSTRNEQFF. The CDR3 bases are TGTGCCAGCAGCCCCGTGGGGACTAGCACTCGCAATGAGCAGTTCTTC. The full variable domain, completed using reference TRBV7-2 and TRBJ2-1, is GAGVSQSPSNKVTEKGKDVELRCDPISGHTALYWYRQSLGQGLEFLIYFQGNSAPDKSGLPSDRFSAERTGGSVSTLTIQRTQQEDSAVYLCASSPVGTSTRNEQFFGPGTRLTVL.

In this sample, this clone turned up a few times. This chain connects TRBV19 to TRBJ2-7; no definite D call. Germline V gives CDR1 LNHDA, CDR2 SQIVND (reference sequence). The CDR3 has 13 amino acids. V lost 4 bases and J 0 bases, leaving 7 bases between the germline ends. In nucleotides, the CDR3 is TGTGCCAGTAGTAGAACGGACTCCTACGAGCAGTACTTC. Translation gives CASSRTDSYEQYF.

The chain has TRBV4-2 and TRBJ2-4; 7 bases align to TRBD2. The V gene end was trimmed by 1 base and the J gene end by 4 bases; junction bases not matched to a gene: 4. CDR1 is LGHNA and CDR2 is YNFKEQ in the germline V gene. This CDR3 region has 15 residues. The CDR3 region has the DNA TGTGCCAGCAGCCAAGGGGAGCGGGGTAAAAACATTCAGTACTTC. Residues: CASSQGERGKNIQYF.

A few counts support this clone. V gene TRBV9 combines with J gene TRBJ2-2; tentative D call: TRBD1 (5 bases). The CDR3 is made up of 16 amino acids. CDR1 is SGDLS and CDR2 is YYNGEE in the germline V gene. The ends were cut back, 0 bases at V and 4 bases at J, with 13 bases in the middle. CDR3 nucleotides: TGTGCCAGCAGCGTAGATGTCAGGGTTGCCACCGGGGAGCTGTTTTTT. This encodes CASSVDVRVATGELFF.

There are a few counts of this clone. This chain links TRBV2 with TRBJ2-7, with unresolved D. The CDR3 runs to 12 residues. Germline V lookup: CDR1 SNHLY, CDR2 FYNNEI. Trimming pared 6 bases from V and 0 bases from J, leaving 6 bases between. In nucleotides, the CDR3 is TGTGCCAGCAGGGCAGTCTCCTACGAGCAGTACTTC. Its translation: CASRAVSYEQYF.

The DNA for the CDR3 is TGTGCCAGCAGCGCCCGTGAGGGACGCACAGATACGCAGTATTTT. It encodes CASSAREGRTDTQYF. The chain links TRBV9 to TRBJ2-3, with D perhaps matching TRBD1 or TRBD2 (5 bases each). The CDR3 runs to 15 residues. Between the trimmed V and J ends, which lost 3 bases and 1 base, there was a span of 12 bases. From germline, CDR1 is SGDLS and CDR2 YYNGEE.

In this sample, this clone turned up a few times. This chain joins TRBV9 and TRBJ2-7; unclear D gene. CDR3 length: 15 amino acids. The germline CDR1 and CDR2 sequences are SGDLS and YYNGEE. V lost 7 bases to trimming and J lost 0 bases, with 17 bases between them. The DNA of the CDR3 is TGTGCCAGCTCCGTATGGACCCAGAGCTCCTACGAGCAGTACTTC. Its protein product is CASSVWTQSSYEQYF.

This clone has more than one count but fewer than ten. The CDR3 sequence: CATSEAFRNEKLFF. In DNA form, the CDR3 reads TGTGCCACCAGCGAAGCCTTTAGAAATGAAAAACTGTTTTTT. This chain joins TRBV15 and TRBJ1-4; D gene unclear. Trimming took 5 bases from V and 5 from J, leaving 12 bases between them. CDR3 length: 14 amino acids. Germline CDR1 is LNHNV and CDR2 is YYDKDF (reference sequence).

The sample holds a few counts of this clone. The J gene is TRBJ2-5, the V gene TRBV7-2; D gene ambiguous. The CDR3 is 14 residues long. Germline loops: CDR1 SGHTA, CDR2 FQGNSA. Trimming removed 2 bases from V and 2 bases from J, with 9 bases in between. CDR3 sequence (DNA): TGTGCCAGCAGCTTATGGGGTATACAAGAGACCCAGTACTTC. Residues: CASSLWGIQETQYF.

J is TRBJ2-7 and V is TRBV7-9; D is undetermined. Germline V CDR1 and CDR2: SEHNR, FQNEAQ (reference sequence). Trimming shortened V by 5 bases and J by 0 bases, and 14 bases separated the two germline ends. This CDR3 is 15 amino acids long. CDR3 protein: CASSPITRSSYEQYF. The CDR3 DNA sequence: TGTGCCAGCAGCCCCATTACAAGGAGCTCCTACGAGCAGTACTTC.

V gene TRBV15 combines with J gene TRBJ2-7; unclear D gene. The germline CDR1 and CDR2 sequences are LNHNV and YYDKDF (reference sequence). Between the trimmed V and J ends, which lost 0 bases and 3 bases, there was a span of 9 bases. The CDR3 is 14 amino acids. CDR3 coding DNA: TGTGCCACCAGCAGAGACACTGGTAACTACGAGCAGTACTTC. This sequence encodes CATSRDTGNYEQYF.

The J gene is TRBJ1-5, the V gene TRBV7-2; unclear D gene. Looked up from germline, CDR1 is SGHTA and CDR2 is FQGNSA. CDR3 length equals 16 residues. Trimming cost V 4 bases and J 2 bases, with 15 bases left between them. As DNA, the CDR3 is TGTGCCAGCAGCTCGGACCTTTTTATCGGCAATCAGCCCCAGCATTTT. Protein product: CASSSDLFIGNQPQHF.

This clone showed up just a few times. The V and J genes are TRBV18 and TRBJ2-1; D may correspond to TRBD1 or TRBD2 (6 bases each). In germline, CDR1 is KGHSH, CDR2 LQKENI. Trimming removed 1 base at V and 7 bases at J, with 11 bases between. This CDR3 contains 14 residues. The CDR3 coding sequence is TGTGCCAGCTCACCACGGGGGGCCCCAAATGAGCAGTTCTTC. It yields the protein CASSPRGAPNEQFF. Supplemented by reference TRBV18 and TRBJ2-1, the full variable domain reads NAGVMQNPRHLVRRRGQEARLRCSPMKGHSHVYWYRQLPEEGLKFMVYLQKENIIDESGMPKERFSAEFPKEGPSILRIQQVVRGDSAAYFCASSPRGAPNEQFFGPGTRLTVL.

A single count supports this clone. This chain joins TRBV30 and TRBJ2-7; 8 bases are a match to TRBD1. V dropped 2 bases and J dropped 7; count of bases not matched to a gene: 7. Germline assignment: CDR1 GTSNPN and CDR2 SVGIG (reference sequence). This CDR3 has 13 residues. The DNA for the CDR3 is TGTGCCTGGAGTAGAAACAGGGGGGCTGAGCAGTACTTC. Translation: CAWSRNRGAEQYF. Full variable domain (outside the CDR3, taken from reference TRBV30 and TRBJ2-7): SQTIHQWPATLVQPVGSPLSLECTVEGTSNPNLYWYRQAAGRGLQLLFYSVGIGQISSEVPQNLSASRPQDRQFILSSKKLLLSDSGFYLCAWSRNRGAEQYFGPGTRLTVT.

This clone appeared a few times. This chain links TRBV7-6 with TRBJ2-5; 10 nucleotides align to TRBD2. Looked up from germline, CDR1 is SGHVS and CDR2 is FNYEAQ. The CDR3 loop spans 16 amino acids. With V trimmed by 6 bases and J by 5 bases, 12 bases remained unmatched. Here the CDR3 reads CASSPRASGSVETQYF. The DNA for the CDR3 is TGTGCCAGCAGTCCCCGGGCTAGCGGGAGTGTGGAGACCCAGTACTTC.